The 18 T cell receptor beta chains reported below all come from one sample, sequenced in a study of OX40 agonist ivuxolimab in advanced cancers. This table comes from immunoSEQ multiplex PCR, and its TCRdb copy is limited to in-frame clones, with some not included. This repertoire shows more than 65,000 clones, about 88% found once; its top ten account for 0.72%. This specimen consisted of CD4+ or CD8+ T cells sorted from blood, obtained in a trial of the OX40 agonist ivuxolimab. The receptors originated from an adult with an advanced solid tumor such as melanoma, head and neck, liver or kidney cancer.

This rearrangement joins TRBV21-1 to TRBJ2-3; TRBD2, the D gene given by the table, was not confirmed from the DNA. TRBV21-1 is deemed a pseudogene. There are 19 residues in the CDR3. DNA of the CDR3: TGTGCCAGCAGCAAAGACGAGAGTTGCGGTGGGGGGGCTGCAGATACGCAGTATTTT. Its translation is CASSKDESCGGGAADTQYF.

V and J are TRBV6-5 and TRBJ1-4; D is possibly TRBD1 (5 bases). The CDR3 covers 15 residues. Germline assignment: CDR1 MNHEY and CDR2 SVGAGI. Trimming took off 3 bases at V and 1 base at J, with 9 bases between the two ends. The CDR3 reads CASSYSGGTNEKLFF. The CDR3, as DNA: TGTGCCAGCAGTTATTCCGGGGGAACTAATGAAAAACTGTTTTTT.

V usage is TRBV5-1 and J usage is TRBJ2-5; D possibly corresponds to TRBD2 (6 bases). This CDR3 is built from 14 residues. Trimming left V 4 bases short and J 1 base short, with 11 bases between. Per the germline V gene, CDR1 is SGHRS and CDR2 is YFSETQ. This CDR3 is CASSLTSRQETQYF. For the CDR3, the DNA is TGCGCCAGCAGCCTGACTAGTCGCCAAGAGACCCAGTACTTC. The whole variable domain, remainder taken from reference TRBV5-1 and TRBJ2-5, is KAGVTQTPRYLIKTRGQQVTLSCSPISGHRSVSWYQQTPGQGLQFLFEYFSETQRNKGNFPGRFSGRQFSNSRSEMNVSTLELGDSALYLCASSLTSRQETQYFGPGTRLLVL.

V and J are TRBV10-1 and TRBJ1-1, with 9 bases matching TRBD1. The junction had 8 bases not matched to a gene; V was cut back by 0 bases and J by 6 bases. The CDR3 length is 16 residues. The V gene's germline CDR1 is WNHNN and CDR2 SYGVQD (reference sequence). CDR3 in DNA: TGCGCCAGCAGTGAGTCCCGGGGACAGGGTATTTCTGAAGCTTTCTTT. This translates into CASSESRGQGISEAFF.

The table lists this clone with a count of one. The chain has TRBV7-2 and TRBJ1-5; tentatively, D is TRBD1 (6 bases). The germline V and J ends were trimmed by 4 bases and 5 bases, with 15 bases remaining between them. Per the germline V gene, CDR1 is SGHTA and CDR2 is FQGNSA. The length of the CDR3 is 15 residues. The CDR3 nucleotides read TGTGCCAGCAGCTCACAATTAGGGGGGGATCAGCCCCAGCATTTT. It translates to CASSSQLGGDQPQHF.

The rearrangement uses TRBV19 and TRBJ2-3; D may be TRBD1 (6 bases). Trimming removed 6 bases from V and 4 bases from J, with 17 bases in between. From germline, CDR1 is LNHDA and CDR2 SQIVND (reference sequence). This CDR3 contains 15 residues. The CDR3 loop reads CASSPGTLAADTQYF. In DNA, the CDR3 is TGTGCCAGTAGCCCCGGGACATTGGCTGCAGATACGCAGTATTTT.

V is TRBV6-6 and J is TRBJ2-5; D gene uncertain. CDR1 is MNHNY and CDR2 is SVGAGI in the germline V gene (reference sequence). Trimming shortened V by 0 bases and J by 3 bases, and 8 bases separated the two germline ends. There are 14 residues in the CDR3. DNA for the CDR3: TGTGCCAGCAGTTACTCTACTAACGAAGAGACCCAGTACTTC. The encoded protein is CASSYSTNEETQYF.

The chain couples TRBV21-1 to TRBJ2-2; the table calls TRBD1, which could not be checked here. TRBV21-1 is classified as a pseudogene. There are 17 residues in the CDR3. The DNA of the CDR3 is TGTGCCAGCAGCAAACGAACAGGGCGGTGGGACACCGGGGAGCTGTTTTTT. It encodes CASSKRTGRWDTGELFF.

V and J are TRBV19 and TRBJ1-2; possible D gene TRBD1, 5 bases. CDR3 length equals 14 residues. V lost 3 bases to trimming and J lost 5 bases, with 13 bases between them. Germline assignment: CDR1 LNHDA and CDR2 SQIVND (reference sequence). The CDR3 region is CASSMGQGRYGYTF. CDR3 DNA: TGTGCCAGTAGTATGGGTCAGGGAAGATATGGCTACACCTTC.

The genes are TRBV20-1 and TRBJ1-3; the D is unclear. The CDR3 runs to 11 residues. Germline V lookup: CDR1 DFQATT, CDR2 SNEGSKA (reference sequence). V dropped 5 bases and J dropped 8 bases, with 10 bases sitting between them. The CDR3 region is CSASVADTIYF. The CDR3, as DNA: TGCAGTGCTTCGGTGGCGGACACCATATATTTT.

This rearrangement joins TRBV19 to TRBJ1-2; a weak D match, TRBD1 (5 bases). Germline V gene sequence: CDR1 LNHDA, CDR2 SQIVND (reference sequence). This CDR3 spans 17 amino acids. Trimming pared 4 bases from V and 3 bases from J, leaving 21 bases between. The CDR3 sequence is CASSTPGTGPKHYGYTF. The CDR3 DNA sequence: TGTGCCAGTAGTACTCCCGGGACCGGCCCTAAACACTATGGCTACACCTTC.

The chain recombines TRBV7-2 with TRBJ1-5; 9 bases fit TRBD1. CDR1 is SGHTA and CDR2 is FQGNSA in the germline V gene. Unmatched junction bases numbered 5, after V lost 4 bases and J lost 7 bases. The CDR3 sequence is 14 residues long. CDR3 region: CASSSTGGHQPQHF. The CDR3, as DNA: TGTGCCAGCAGCTCCACAGGGGGCCACCAGCCCCAGCATTTT.

V and J are TRBV29-1 and TRBJ1-1; D is undetermined. The CDR3 is made up of 10 amino acids. Germline V gives CDR1 SQVTM, CDR2 ANQGSEA. Trimming took 4 bases from V and 5 from J, leaving 5 bases between them. The CDR3 DNA is TGCAGCGTTGGTCAGACTGAAGCTTTCTTT. Amino acid sequence: CSVGQTEAFF.

The rearrangement links TRBV11-2 to TRBJ1-3; 9 bases agree with TRBD1. This CDR3 has 12 residues. CDR1 is SGHAT and CDR2 is FQNNGV in the germline V gene. Losses at the gene ends were 1 base for V and 15 bases for J; bases not matched to a gene: 4. In nucleotides, the CDR3 is TGTGCCAGCAGCTTAGGGGACAGGGCCGAATATTTT. Translated: CASSLGDRAEYF.

The rearrangement joins TRBV29-1 to TRBJ2-1; D gene ambiguous. This CDR3 is built from 13 residues. Germline lookup yields CDR1 SQVTM and CDR2 ANQGSEA. Trimming shortened V by 4 bases and J by 0 bases, and 7 bases separated the two germline ends. The CDR3 sequence is CSVGRSSYNEQFF. Written as DNA, the CDR3 is TGCAGCGTTGGGCGGAGCTCCTACAATGAGCAGTTCTTC.

The genes are TRBV2 and TRBJ2-7, with a possible D match to TRBD1 (6 bases). This CDR3 spans 14 amino acids. The germline gives CDR1 SNHLY, CDR2 FYNNEI. Trimming removed 5 bases from V and 6 bases from J, with 17 bases in between. CDR3 loop: CASSSSGTRPEQYF. The DNA for the CDR3 is TGTGCCAGCAGTTCTTCCGGGACAAGGCCCGAGCAGTACTTC.

J is TRBJ1-5 and V is TRBV4-3; D is undetermined. V lost 0 bases to trimming and J lost 4 bases, with 10 bases between them. This CDR3 comprises 15 residues. Germline V CDR1 and CDR2: LGHNA, YSLEER. The CDR3 coding sequence is TGCGCCAGCAGCCAAGAGTGGGGTCGGAATCAGCCCCAGCATTTT. It encodes CASSQEWGRNQPQHF.

The chain links TRBV30 to TRBJ2-3, with 8 bases lining up with TRBD1. The CDR3 is made up of 15 amino acids. Unmatched junction bases numbered 9, after V lost 3 bases and J lost 4 bases. Germline V gene lookup returns CDR1 GTSNPN and CDR2 SVGIG (reference sequence). As DNA, the CDR3 is TGTGCCTGGAGCCCTGACAGGGGATGGGCAGATACGCAGTATTTT. It translates to CAWSPDRGWADTQYF.